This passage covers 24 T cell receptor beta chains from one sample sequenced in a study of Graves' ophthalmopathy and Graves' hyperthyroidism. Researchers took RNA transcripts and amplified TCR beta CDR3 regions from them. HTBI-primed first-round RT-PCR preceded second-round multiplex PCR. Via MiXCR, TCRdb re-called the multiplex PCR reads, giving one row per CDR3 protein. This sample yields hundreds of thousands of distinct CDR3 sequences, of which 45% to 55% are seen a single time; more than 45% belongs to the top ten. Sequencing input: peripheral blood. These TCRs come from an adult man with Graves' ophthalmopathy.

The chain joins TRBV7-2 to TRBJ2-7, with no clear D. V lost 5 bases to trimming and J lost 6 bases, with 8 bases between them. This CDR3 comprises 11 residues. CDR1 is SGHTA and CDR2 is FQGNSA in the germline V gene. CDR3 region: CASSQSVEQYF. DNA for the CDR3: TGTGCCAGCAGCCAATCCGTCGAGCAGTACTTC.

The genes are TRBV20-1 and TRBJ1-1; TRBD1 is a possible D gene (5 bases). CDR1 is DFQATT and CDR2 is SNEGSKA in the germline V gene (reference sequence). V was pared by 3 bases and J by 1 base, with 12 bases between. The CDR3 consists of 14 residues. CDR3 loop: CSARWRGGNTEAFF. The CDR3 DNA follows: TGCAGTGCTAGGTGGCGGGGCGGGAACACTGAAGCTTTCTTT.

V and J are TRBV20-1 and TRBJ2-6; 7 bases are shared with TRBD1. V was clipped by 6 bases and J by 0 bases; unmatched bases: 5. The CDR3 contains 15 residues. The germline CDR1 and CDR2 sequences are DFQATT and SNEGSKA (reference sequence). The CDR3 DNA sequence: TGCAGTGCCAGGACAGGTCCCTCTGGGGCCAACGTCCTGACTTTC. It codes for CSARTGPSGANVLTF.

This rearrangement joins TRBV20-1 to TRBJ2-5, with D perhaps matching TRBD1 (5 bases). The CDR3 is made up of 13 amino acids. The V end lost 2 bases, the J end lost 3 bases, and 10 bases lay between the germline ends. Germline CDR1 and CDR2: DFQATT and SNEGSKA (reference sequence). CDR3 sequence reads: CSARLDKEETQYF. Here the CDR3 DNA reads TGCAGTGCTAGATTGGACAAAGAAGAGACCCAGTACTTC.

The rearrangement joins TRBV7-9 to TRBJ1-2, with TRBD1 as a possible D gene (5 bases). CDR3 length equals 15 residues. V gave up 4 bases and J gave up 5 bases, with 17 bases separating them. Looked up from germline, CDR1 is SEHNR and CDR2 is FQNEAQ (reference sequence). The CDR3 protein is CASSSIGLGAYGYTF. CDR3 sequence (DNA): TGTGCCAGCAGCTCGATAGGTTTAGGGGCTTATGGCTACACCTTC.

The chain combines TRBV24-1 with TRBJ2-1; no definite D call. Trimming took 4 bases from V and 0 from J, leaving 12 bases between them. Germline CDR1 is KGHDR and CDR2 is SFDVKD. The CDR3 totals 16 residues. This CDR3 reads CATSEIGVSSYNEQFF. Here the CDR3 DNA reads TGTGCCACCAGTGAGATAGGTGTTAGCTCCTACAATGAGCAGTTCTTC.

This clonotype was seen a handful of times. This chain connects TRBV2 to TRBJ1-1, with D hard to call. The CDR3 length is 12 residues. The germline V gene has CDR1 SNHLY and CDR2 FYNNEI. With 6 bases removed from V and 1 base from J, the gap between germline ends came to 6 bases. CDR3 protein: CASRIGNTEAFF. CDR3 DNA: TGTGCCAGCAGAATAGGGAACACTGAAGCTTTCTTT.

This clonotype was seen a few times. Here the CDR3 reads CASSFQVVAGEGEQYF. CDR3 bases: TGTGCCAGCAGCTTCCAGGTGGTAGCGGGGGAAGGCGAGCAGTACTTC. The rearrangement joins TRBV5-8 to TRBJ2-7; 9 nucleotides align to TRBD2. The V gene end was trimmed by 2 bases and the J gene end by 6 bases; junction bases not matched to a gene: 12. The CDR3 loop spans 16 amino acids. Germline CDR1 SGHTS, CDR2 YDEGEE.

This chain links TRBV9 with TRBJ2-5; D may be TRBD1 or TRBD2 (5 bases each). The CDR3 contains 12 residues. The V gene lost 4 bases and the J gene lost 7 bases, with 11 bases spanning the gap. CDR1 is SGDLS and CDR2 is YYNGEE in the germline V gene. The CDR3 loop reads CASSQEGTTQYF. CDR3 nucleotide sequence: TGTGCCAGCAGCCAAGAGGGGACGACCCAGTACTTC. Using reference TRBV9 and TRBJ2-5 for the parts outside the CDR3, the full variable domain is DSGVTQTPKHLITATGQRVTLRCSPRSGDLSVYWYQQSLDQGLQFLIQYYNGEERAKGNILERFSAQQFPDLHSELNLSSLELGDSALYFCASSQEGTTQYFGPGTRLLVL.

CDR3 region: CASSIFGTAREKLFF. The CDR3 nucleotides are TGTGCCAGTAGTATCTTCGGGACAGCCCGGGAAAAACTGTTTTTT. V is TRBV19 and J is TRBJ1-4, with 7 bases fitting TRBD1. This CDR3 has 15 amino acids. Trimming cost V 3 bases and J 8 bases; bases outside gene matches: 9. Germline lookup yields CDR1 LNHDA and CDR2 SQIVND (reference sequence).

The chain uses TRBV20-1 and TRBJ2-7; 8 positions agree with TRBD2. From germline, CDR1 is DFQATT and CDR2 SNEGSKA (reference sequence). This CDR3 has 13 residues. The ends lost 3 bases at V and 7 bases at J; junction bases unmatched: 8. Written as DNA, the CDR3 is TGCAGTGCTAGCGGGAGGGCCAAGGGTGAGCAGTACTTC. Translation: CSASGRAKGEQYF.

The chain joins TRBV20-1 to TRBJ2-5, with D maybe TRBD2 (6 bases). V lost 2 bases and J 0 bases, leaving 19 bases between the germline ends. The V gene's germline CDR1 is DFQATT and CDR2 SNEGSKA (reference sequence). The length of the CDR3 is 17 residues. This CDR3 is CSARLISSEGYQETQYF. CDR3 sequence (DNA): TGCAGTGCTAGACTCATATCGTCGGAGGGATACCAAGAGACCCAGTACTTC.

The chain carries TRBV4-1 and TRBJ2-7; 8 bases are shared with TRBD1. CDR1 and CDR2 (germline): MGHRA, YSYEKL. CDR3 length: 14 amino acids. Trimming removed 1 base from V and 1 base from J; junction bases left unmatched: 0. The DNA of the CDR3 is TGCGCCAGCAGCCAAGGGGACAGGTCCTACGAGCAGTACTTC. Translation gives CASSQGDRSYEQYF.

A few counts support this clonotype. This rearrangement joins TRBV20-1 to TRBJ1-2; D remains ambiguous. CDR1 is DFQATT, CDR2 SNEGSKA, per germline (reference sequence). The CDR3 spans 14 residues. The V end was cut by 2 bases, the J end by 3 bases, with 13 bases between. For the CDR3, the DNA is TGCAGTGCTAGATCCGCACTCACGGACTATGGCTACACCTTC. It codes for CSARSALTDYGYTF.

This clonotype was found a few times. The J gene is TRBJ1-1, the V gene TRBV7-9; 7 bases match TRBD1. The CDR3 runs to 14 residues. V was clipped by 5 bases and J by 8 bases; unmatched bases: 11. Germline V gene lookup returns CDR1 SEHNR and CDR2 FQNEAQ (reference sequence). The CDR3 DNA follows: TGTGCCAGCAGCACCAACAGGGGAGAGGGGGAAGCTTTCTTT. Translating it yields CASSTNRGEGEAFF.

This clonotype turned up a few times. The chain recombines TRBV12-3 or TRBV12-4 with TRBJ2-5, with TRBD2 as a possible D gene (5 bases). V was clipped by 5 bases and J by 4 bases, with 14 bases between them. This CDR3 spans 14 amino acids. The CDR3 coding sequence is TGTGCCAGCAGTCCCCCGGGGTGGTCAGAGACCCAGTACTTC. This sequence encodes CASSPPGWSETQYF.

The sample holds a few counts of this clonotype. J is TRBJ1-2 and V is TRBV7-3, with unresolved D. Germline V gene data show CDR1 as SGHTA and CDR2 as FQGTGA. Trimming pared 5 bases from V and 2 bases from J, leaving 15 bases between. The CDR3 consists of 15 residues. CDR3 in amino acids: CASSPSVGWNYGYTF. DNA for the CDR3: TGTGCCAGCAGCCCGTCGGTGGGGTGGAACTATGGCTACACCTTC.

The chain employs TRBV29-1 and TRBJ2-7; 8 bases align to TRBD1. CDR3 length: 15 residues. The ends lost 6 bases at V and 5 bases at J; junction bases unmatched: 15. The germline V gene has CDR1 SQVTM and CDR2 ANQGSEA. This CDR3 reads CSVHSMRQGNNEQYF. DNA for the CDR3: TGCAGCGTCCACAGTATGAGACAGGGGAACAACGAGCAGTACTTC.

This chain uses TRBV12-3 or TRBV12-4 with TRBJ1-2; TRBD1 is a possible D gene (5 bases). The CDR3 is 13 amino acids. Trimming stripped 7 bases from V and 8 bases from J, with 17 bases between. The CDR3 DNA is TGTGCCAGCACTTTGGGACGGCCTGAGGGCTACACCTTC. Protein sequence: CASTLGRPEGYTF.

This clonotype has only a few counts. This CDR3 reads CASTSGIQETQYF. As DNA, the CDR3 is TGTGCCAGCACCTCCGGGATCCAAGAGACCCAGTACTTC. This sequence joins TRBV12-3 or TRBV12-4 and TRBJ2-5, with D maybe TRBD2 (5 bases). CDR3 length: 13 amino acids. V dropped 7 bases and J dropped 1 base, with 10 bases sitting between them.

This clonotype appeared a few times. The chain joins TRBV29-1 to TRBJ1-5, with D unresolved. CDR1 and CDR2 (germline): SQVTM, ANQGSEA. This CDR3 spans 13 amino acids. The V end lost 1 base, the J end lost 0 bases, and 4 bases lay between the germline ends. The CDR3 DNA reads TGCAGCGTTGAAGCGGGTAGCAATCAGCCCCAGCATTTT. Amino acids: CSVEAGSNQPQHF.

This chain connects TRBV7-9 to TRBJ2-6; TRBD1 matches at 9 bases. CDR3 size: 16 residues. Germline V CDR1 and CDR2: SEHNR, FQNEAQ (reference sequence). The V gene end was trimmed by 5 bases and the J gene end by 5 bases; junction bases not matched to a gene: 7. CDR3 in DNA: TGTGCCAGCAGCGGGACAGGGTCTTTCTGGGCCAACGTCCTGACTTTC. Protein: CASSGTGSFWANVLTF.

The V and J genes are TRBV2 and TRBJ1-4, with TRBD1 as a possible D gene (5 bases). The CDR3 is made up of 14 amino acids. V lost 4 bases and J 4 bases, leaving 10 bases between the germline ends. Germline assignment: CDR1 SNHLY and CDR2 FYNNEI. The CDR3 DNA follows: TGTGCCAGCAGTGGCACAGGTTATAATGAAAAACTGTTTTTT. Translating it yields CASSGTGYNEKLFF.

The CDR3 DNA follows: TGTGCCCCCAGTTGGGACTACGAGCAGTACTTC. This sequence encodes CAPSWDYEQYF. This chain uses TRBV2 with TRBJ2-7; no definite D call. The CDR3 runs to 11 residues. The V and J ends lost 11 bases and 3 bases respectively, with 11 bases between them. Looked up from germline, CDR1 is SNHLY and CDR2 is FYNNEI.